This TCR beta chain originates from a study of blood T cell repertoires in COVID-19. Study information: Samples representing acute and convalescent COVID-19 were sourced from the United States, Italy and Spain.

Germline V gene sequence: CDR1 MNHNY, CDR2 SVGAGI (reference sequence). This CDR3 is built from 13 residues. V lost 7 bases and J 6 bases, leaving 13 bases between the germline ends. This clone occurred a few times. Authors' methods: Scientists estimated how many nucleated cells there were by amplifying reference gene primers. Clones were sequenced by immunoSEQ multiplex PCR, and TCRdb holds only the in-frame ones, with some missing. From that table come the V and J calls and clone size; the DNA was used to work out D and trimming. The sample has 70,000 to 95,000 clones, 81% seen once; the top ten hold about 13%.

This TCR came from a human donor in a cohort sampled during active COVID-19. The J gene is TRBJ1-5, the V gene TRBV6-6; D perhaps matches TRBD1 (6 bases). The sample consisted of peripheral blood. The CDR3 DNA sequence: TGTGCCAGCATACAGGGCTTGGGTCAGCCCCAGCATTTT. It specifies CASIQGLGQPQHF.